The T cell receptor beta chain under discussion was sequenced for a study of identical twins. TCRdb called the 5' RACE reads again in MiXCR, with one record for every CDR3 protein. Among 420,000 or so distinct CDR3 sequences listed, roughly 18% were seen once. This clonotype has just a few counts. The CDR3 runs to 13 residues. In germline, CDR1 is DFQATT, CDR2 SNEGSKA (reference sequence). V trimming: 3 bases; J trimming: 6 bases; junction bases outside the gene matches: 3. The genes are TRBV20-1 and TRBJ2-1, with TRBD1 matching over 9 bases. The sample comprised naive T cells sorted from blood. The sequence derives from a man aged 45 to 65 in good health. The chain's CDR3 is CSASSGQGNEQFF. CDR3 coding DNA: TGCAGTGCTAGTTCGGGACAGGGCAATGAGCAGTTCTTC.